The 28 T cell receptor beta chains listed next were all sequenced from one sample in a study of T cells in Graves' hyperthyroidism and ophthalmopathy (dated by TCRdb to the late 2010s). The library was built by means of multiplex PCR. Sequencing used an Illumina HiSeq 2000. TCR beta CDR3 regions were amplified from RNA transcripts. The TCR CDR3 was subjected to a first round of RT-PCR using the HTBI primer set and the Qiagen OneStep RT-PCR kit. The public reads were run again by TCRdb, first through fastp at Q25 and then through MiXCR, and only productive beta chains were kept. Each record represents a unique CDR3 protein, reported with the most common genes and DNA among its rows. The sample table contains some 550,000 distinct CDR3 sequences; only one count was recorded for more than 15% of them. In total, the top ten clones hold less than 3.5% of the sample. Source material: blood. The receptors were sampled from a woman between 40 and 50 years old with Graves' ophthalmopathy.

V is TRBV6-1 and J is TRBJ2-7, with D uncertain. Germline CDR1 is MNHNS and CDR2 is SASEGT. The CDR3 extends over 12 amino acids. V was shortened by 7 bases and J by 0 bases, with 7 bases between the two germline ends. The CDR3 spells CASNRDSYEQYF. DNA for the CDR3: TGTGCCAGCAATAGGGACTCCTACGAGCAGTACTTC.

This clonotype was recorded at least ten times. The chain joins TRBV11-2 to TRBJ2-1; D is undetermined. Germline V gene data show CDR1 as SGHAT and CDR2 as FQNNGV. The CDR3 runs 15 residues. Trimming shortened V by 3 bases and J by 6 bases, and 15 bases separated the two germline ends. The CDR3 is CASSFSGTLSNEQFF. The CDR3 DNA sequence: TGTGCCAGCAGCTTCTCAGGCACCCTAAGCAATGAGCAGTTCTTC.

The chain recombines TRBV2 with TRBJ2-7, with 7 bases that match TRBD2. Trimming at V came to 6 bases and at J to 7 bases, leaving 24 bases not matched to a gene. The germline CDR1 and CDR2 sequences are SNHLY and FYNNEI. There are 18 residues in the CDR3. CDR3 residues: CASSSPSGPLPPSREQYF. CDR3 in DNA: TGTGCCAGCAGCTCCCCTAGCGGACCATTACCCCCCTCTCGGGAGCAGTACTTC. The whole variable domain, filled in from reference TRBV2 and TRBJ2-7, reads EPEVTQTPSHQVTQMGQEVILRCVPISNHLYFYWYRQILGQKVEFLVSFYNNEISEKSEIFDDQFSVERPDGSNFTLKIRSTKLEDSAMYFCASSSPSGPLPPSREQYFGPGTRLTVT.

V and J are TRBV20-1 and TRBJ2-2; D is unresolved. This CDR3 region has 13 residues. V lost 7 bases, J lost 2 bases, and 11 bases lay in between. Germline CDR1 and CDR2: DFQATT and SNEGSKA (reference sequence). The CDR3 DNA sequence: TGCAGTGTTACCGGGCCTAACACCGGGGAGCTGTTTTTT. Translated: CSVTGPNTGELFF.

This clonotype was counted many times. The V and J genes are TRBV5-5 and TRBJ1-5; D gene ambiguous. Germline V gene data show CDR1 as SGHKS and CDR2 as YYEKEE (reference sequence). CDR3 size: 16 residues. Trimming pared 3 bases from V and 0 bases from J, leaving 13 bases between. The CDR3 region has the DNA TGTGCCAGCAGCTGGACGGCCGGGAATAGCAATCAGCCCCAGCATTTT. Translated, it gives CASSWTAGNSNQPQHF.

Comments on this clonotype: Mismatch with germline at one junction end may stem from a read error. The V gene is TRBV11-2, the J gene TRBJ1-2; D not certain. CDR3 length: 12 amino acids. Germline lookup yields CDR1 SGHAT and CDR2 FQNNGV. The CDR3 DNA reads TGTGCCAGCAGCTTCCCGAACTATGGCTACGCCTTC. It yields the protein CASSFPNYGYAF.

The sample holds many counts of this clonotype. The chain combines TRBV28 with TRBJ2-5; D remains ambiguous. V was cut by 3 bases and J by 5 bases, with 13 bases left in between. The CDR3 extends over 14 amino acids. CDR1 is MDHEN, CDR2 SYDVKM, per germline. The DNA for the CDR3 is TGTGCCAGCAGTTTCGACCGCCCGGAGGAGACCCAGTACTTC. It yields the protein CASSFDRPEETQYF. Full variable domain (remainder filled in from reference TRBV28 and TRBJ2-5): DVKVTQSSRYLVKRTGEKVFLECVQDMDHENMFWYRQDPGLGLRLIYFSYDVKMKEKGDIPEGYSVSREKKERFSLILESASTNQTSMYLCASSFDRPEETQYFGPGTRLLVL.

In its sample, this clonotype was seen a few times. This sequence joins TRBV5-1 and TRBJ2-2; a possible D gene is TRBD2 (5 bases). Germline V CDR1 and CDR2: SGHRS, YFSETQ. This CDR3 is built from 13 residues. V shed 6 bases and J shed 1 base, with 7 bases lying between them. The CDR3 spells CASMRENTGELFF. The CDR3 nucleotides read TGCGCCAGCATGAGGGAGAACACCGGGGAGCTGTTTTTT.

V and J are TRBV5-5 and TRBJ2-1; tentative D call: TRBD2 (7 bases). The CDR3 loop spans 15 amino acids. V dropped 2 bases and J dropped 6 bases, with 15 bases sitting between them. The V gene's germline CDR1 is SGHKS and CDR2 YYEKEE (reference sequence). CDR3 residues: CASSFRGGPGNEQFF. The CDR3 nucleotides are TGTGCCAGCAGCTTTAGGGGGGGGCCCGGCAATGAGCAGTTCTTC.

CDR3: CATSRGQGATTDTQYF. Here the CDR3 DNA reads TGTGCCACCAGCAGAGGCCAGGGGGCGACAACAGATACGCAGTATTTT. The chain recombines TRBV15 with TRBJ2-3; TRBD1 matches 8 bases. This CDR3 comprises 16 residues. V trimming: 1 base; J trimming: 3 bases; junction bases outside the gene matches: 6. CDR1 is LNHNV, CDR2 YYDKDF, per germline (reference sequence).

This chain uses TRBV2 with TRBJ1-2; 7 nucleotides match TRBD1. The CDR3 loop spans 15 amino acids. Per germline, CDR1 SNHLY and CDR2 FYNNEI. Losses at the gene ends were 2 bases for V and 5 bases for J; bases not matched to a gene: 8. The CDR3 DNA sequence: TGTGCCAGCAGTGAATTTACCGGGACAGCGTATGGCTACACCTTC. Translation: CASSEFTGTAYGYTF.

The CDR3 protein is CASSMGGGETQYF. In DNA form, the CDR3 reads TGTGCCAGCAGCATGGGGGGGGGAGAGACCCAGTACTTC. This chain uses TRBV6-1 with TRBJ2-5; 7 bases align to TRBD2. The CDR3 extends over 13 amino acids. Germline values: CDR1 MNHNS, CDR2 SASEGT. V was clipped by 6 bases and J by 4 bases; unmatched bases: 5.

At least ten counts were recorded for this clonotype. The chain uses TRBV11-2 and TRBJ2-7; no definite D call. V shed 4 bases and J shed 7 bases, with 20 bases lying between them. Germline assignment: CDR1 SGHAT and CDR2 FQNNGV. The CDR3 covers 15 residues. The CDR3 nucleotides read TGTGCCAGCAGCTCTAGTTTCAGCGCGGCAGAAGAGCAGTACTTC. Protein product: CASSSSFSAAEEQYF.

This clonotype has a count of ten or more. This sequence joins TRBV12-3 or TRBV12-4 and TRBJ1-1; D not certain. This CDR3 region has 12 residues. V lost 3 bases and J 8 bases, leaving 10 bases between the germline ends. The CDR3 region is CASSFLGSEAFF. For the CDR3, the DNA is TGTGCCAGCAGTTTTTTGGGATCAGAAGCTTTCTTT.

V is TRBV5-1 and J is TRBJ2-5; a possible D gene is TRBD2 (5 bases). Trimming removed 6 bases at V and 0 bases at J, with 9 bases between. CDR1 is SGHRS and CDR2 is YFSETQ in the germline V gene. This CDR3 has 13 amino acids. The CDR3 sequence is CASTRRDQETQYF. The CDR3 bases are TGCGCCAGCACCCGGCGGGACCAAGAGACCCAGTACTTC. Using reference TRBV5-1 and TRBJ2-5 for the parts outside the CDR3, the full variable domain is KAGVTQTPRYLIKTRGQQVTLSCSPISGHRSVSWYQQTPGQGLQFLFEYFSETQRNKGNFPGRFSGRQFSNSRSEMNVSTLELGDSALYLCASTRRDQETQYFGPGTRLLVL.

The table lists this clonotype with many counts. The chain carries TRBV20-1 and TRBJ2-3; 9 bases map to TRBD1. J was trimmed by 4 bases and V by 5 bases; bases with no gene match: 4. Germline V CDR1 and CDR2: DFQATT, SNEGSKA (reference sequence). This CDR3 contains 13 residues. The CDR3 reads CSALGQGADTQYF. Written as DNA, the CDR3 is TGCAGTGCTTTGGGACAGGGTGCAGATACGCAGTATTTT.

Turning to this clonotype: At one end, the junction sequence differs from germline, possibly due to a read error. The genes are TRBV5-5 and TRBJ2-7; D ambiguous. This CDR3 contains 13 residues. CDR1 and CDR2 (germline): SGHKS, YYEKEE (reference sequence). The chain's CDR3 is CAGSLANRHEQYF. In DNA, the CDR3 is TGTGCCGGCAGCTTGGCCAATCGTCACGAGCAGTACTTC.

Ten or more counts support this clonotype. CDR3 loop: CASSYLGGGGTEAFF. DNA for the CDR3: TGTGCCAGCAGTTATTTAGGAGGCGGAGGCACTGAAGCTTTCTTT. This chain uses TRBV6-1 with TRBJ1-1; D not resolved. Germline loops: CDR1 MNHNS, CDR2 SASEGT. This CDR3 comprises 15 residues. The V end was cut by 5 bases, the J end by 4 bases, with 17 bases between.

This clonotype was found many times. DNA of the CDR3: TGCGCCAGCAGCCTTACCACCCAGGGGGGCTACGAGCAGTACTTC. Its protein product is CASSLTTQGGYEQYF. This chain connects TRBV5-1 to TRBJ2-7; tentative D call: TRBD1 (7 bases). CDR3 length: 15 amino acids. The germline gives CDR1 SGHRS, CDR2 YFSETQ. V lost 4 bases and J lost 3, with 17 bases in between.

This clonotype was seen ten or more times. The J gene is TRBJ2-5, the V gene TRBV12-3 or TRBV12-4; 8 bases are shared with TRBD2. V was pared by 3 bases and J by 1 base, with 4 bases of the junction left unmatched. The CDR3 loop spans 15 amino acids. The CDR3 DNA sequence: TGTGCCAGCAGTTTCAATGCGGGGGGCCAAGAGACCCAGTACTTC. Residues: CASSFNAGGQETQYF.

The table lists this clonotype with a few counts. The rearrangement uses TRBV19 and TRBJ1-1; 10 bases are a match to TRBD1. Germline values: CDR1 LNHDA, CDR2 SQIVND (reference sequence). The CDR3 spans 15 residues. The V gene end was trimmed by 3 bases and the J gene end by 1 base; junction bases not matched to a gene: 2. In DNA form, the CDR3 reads TGTGCCAGTAGTATTCGGACAGGGGGGAACACTGAAGCTTTCTTT. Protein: CASSIRTGGNTEAFF.

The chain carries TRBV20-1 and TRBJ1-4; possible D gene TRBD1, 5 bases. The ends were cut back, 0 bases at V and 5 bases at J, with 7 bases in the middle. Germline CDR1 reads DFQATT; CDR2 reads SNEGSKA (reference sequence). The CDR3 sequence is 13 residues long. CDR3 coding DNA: TGCAGTGCTAGAGAGGGGGGAAATGAAAAACTGTTTTTT. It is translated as CSAREGGNEKLFF.

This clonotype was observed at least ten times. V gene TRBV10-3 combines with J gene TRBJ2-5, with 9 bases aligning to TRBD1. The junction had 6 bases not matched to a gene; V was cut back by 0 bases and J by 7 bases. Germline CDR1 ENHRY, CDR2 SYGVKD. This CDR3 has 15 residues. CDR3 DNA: TGTGCCATCAGTGAGTCGGGACAGGGAAAAACGACCCAGTACTTC. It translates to CAISESGQGKTTQYF.

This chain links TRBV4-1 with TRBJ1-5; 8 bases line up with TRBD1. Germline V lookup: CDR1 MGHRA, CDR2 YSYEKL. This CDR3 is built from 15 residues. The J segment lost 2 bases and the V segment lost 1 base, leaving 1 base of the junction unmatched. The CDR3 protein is CASSQGGQGNQPQHF. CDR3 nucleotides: TGCGCCAGCAGCCAAGGGGGACAGGGCAATCAGCCCCAGCATTTT.

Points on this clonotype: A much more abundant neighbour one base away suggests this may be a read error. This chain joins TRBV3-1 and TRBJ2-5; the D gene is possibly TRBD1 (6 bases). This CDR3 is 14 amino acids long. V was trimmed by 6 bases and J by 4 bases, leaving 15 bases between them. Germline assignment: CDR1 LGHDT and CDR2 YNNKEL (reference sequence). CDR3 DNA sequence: TGTGCCAGCAGGCCTACACAGGGAAGAGAGACCCAGTACTTC. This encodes CASRPTQGRETQYF.

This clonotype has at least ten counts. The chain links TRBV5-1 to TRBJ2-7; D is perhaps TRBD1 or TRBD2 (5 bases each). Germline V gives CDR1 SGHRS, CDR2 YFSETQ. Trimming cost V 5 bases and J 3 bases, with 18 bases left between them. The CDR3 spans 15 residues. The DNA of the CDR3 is TGCGCCAGCAGTCTCCCGTCCGGGACCGGCTACGAGCAGTACTTC. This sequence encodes CASSLPSGTGYEQYF.

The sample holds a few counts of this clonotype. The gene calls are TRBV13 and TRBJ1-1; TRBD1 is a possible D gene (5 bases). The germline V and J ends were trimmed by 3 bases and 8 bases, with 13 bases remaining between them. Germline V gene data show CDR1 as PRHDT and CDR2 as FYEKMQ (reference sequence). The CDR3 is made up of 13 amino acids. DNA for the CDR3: TGTGCCAGCAGCTTTGTCGCCTCAGGGGAAGCTTTCTTT. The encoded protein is CASSFVASGEAFF.

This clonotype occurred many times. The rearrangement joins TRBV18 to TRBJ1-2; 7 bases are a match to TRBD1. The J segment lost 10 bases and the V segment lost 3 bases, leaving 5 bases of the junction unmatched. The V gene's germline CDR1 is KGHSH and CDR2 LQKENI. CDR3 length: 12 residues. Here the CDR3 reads CASSPYRGDYTF. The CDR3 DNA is TGTGCCAGCTCACCCTACAGGGGTGACTACACCTTC.